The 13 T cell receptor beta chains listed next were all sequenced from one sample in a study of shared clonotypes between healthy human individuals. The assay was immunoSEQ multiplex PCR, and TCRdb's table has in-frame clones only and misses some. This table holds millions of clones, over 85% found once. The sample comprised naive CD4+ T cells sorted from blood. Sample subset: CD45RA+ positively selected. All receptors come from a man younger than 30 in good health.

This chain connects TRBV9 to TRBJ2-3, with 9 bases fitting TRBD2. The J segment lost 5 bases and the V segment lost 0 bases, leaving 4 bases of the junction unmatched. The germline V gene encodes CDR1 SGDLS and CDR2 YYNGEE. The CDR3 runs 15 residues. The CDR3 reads CASSVDGGRVDTQYF. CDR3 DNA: TGTGCCAGCAGCGTAGATGGCGGGAGGGTAGATACGCAGTATTTT. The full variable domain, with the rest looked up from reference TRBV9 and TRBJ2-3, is DSGVTQTPKHLITATGQRVTLRCSPRSGDLSVYWYQQSLDQGLQFLIQYYNGEERAKGNILERFSAQQFPDLHSELNLSSLELGDSALYFCASSVDGGRVDTQYFGPGTRLTVL.

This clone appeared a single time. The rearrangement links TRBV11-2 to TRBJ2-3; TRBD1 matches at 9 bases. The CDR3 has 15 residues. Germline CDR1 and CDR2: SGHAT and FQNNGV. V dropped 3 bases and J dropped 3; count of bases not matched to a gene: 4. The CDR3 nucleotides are TGTGCCAGCAGCTTTGGGACAGGGAGGACAGATACGCAGTATTTT. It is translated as CASSFGTGRTDTQYF.

The CDR3 loop reads CASSAPQGTQYF. The CDR3 DNA follows: TGTGCCAGCAGCGCTCCACAGGGGACCCAGTACTTC. The chain uses TRBV9 and TRBJ2-5, with D tentatively TRBD1 (6 bases). Trimming shortened V by 3 bases and J by 7 bases, and 10 bases separated the two germline ends. The CDR3 is 12 residues long. Per the germline V gene, CDR1 is SGDLS and CDR2 is YYNGEE.

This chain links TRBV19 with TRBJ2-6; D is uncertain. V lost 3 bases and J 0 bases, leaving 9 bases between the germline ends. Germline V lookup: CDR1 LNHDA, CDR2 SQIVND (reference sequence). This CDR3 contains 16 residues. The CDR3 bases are TGTGCCAGTAGTATGTGGAAGGGCTCTGGGGCCAACGTCCTGACTTTC. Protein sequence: CASSMWKGSGANVLTF. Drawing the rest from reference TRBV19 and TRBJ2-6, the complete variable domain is DGGITQSPKYLFRKEGQNVTLSCEQNLNHDAMYWYRQDPGQGLRLIYYSQIVNDFQKGDIAEGYSVSREKKESFPLTVTSAQKNPTAFYLCASSMWKGSGANVLTFGAGSRLTVL.

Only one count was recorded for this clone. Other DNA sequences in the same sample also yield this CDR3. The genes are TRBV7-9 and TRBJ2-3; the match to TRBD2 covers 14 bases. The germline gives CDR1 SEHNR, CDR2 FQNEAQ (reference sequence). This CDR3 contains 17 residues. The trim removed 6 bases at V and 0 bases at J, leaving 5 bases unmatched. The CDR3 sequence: CASSPGLAGASTDTQYF. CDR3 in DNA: TGTGCCAGCAGTCCGGGACTAGCGGGGGCTAGCACAGATACGCAGTATTTT.

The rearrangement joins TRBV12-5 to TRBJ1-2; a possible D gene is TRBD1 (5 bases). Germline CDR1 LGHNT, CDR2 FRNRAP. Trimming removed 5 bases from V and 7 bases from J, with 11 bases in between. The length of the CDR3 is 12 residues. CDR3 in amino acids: CASGPGKSGYTF. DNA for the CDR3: TGTGCTAGTGGTCCAGGGAAATCTGGCTACACCTTC.

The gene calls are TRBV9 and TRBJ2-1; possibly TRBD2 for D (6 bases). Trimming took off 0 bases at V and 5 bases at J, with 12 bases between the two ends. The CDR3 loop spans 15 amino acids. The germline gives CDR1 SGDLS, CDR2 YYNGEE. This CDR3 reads CASSVVGGSNNEQFF. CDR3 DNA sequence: TGTGCCAGCAGCGTAGTGGGGGGAAGTAACAATGAGCAGTTCTTC.

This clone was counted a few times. The CDR3 sequence is CASSLGQDHNSPLHF. CDR3 coding DNA: TGTGCCAGCAGCCTGGGACAGGATCATAATTCACCCCTCCACTTT. The chain employs TRBV4-2 and TRBJ1-6, with 8 bases identical to TRBD1. The ends lost 4 bases at V and 5 bases at J; junction bases unmatched: 4. This CDR3 has 15 residues. Germline lookup yields CDR1 LGHNA and CDR2 YNFKEQ.

The CDR3 spells CASRPTGGKKTGELYEQYF. The CDR3 DNA reads as TGTGCAAGTCGCCCCACCGGGGGGAAAAAGACGGGGGAACTCTACGAGCAGTACTTC. V and J are TRBV12-2 and TRBJ2-7; the D call in the table, TRBD2, was not verified against the DNA. TRBV12-2 is listed as a pseudogene. This CDR3 region has 19 residues.

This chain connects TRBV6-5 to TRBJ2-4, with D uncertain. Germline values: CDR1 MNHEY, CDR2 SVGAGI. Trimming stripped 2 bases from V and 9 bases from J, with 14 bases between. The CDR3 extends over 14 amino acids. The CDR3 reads CASSYDSVNGIQYF. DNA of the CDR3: TGTGCCAGCAGTTACGACTCCGTCAATGGCATTCAGTACTTC.

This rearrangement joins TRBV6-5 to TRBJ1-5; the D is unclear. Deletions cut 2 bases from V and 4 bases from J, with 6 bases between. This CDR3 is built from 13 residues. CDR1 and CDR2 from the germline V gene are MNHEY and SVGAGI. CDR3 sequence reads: CASSYAGNQPQHF. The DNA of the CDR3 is TGTGCCAGCAGTTACGCGGGGAATCAGCCCCAGCATTTT.

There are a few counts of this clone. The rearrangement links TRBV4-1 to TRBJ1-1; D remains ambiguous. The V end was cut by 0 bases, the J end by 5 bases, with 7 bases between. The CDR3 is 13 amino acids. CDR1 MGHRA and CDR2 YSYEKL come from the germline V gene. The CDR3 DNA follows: TGCGCCAGCAGCCAAGATTTTGGGACTGAAGCTTTCTTT. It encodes CASSQDFGTEAFF.

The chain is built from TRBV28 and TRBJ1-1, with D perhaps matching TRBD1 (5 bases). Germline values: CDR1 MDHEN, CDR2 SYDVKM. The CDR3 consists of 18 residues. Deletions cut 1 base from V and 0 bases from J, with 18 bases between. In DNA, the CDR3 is TGTGCCAGCAGTTTATTCACGTTTACAGGAGATGTGAACACTGAAGCTTTCTTT. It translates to CASSLFTFTGDVNTEAFF.